These 5 T cell receptor beta chains originate from one sample sequenced in a study of cytomegalovirus exposure and HLA in healthy donors. A multiplex PCR was run with 60 Vbeta primers and 13 Jbeta primers. Assay: immunoSEQ multiplex PCR; the TCRdb copy retains only in-frame clones and omits some. The data contain some 200,000 clones, more than 75% of them singletons. Sequenced sample: PBMCs. Receptor source: a woman between 18 and 29 years old in good health and CMV-seronegative.

The genes are TRBV27 and TRBJ1-1; 8 nucleotides line up with TRBD1. This CDR3 contains 15 residues. V was pared by 5 bases and J by 1 base, with 6 bases of the junction left unmatched. In germline, CDR1 is MNHEY, CDR2 SMNVEV (reference sequence). This chain's CDR3 is CASSPMGQENTEAFF. In nucleotides, the CDR3 is TGTGCCAGCAGTCCTATGGGACAGGAGAACACTGAAGCTTTCTTT.

This clone was observed a single time. The V and J genes are TRBV28 and TRBJ1-4; perhaps TRBD1 as D (5 bases). In germline, CDR1 is MDHEN, CDR2 SYDVKM. Between the trimmed V and J ends, which lost 5 bases and 4 bases, there was a span of 17 bases. CDR3 length equals 16 residues. The CDR3, as DNA: TGTGCCAGCAGTCCGCCCGCGGGGGGGATTAATGAAAAACTGTTTTTT. Its translation is CASSPPAGGINEKLFF.

The chain combines TRBV27 with TRBJ2-7; possibly TRBD2 for D (5 bases). This CDR3 is built from 13 residues. Germline V gene lookup returns CDR1 MNHEY and CDR2 SMNVEV (reference sequence). V was shortened by 6 bases and J by 3 bases, with 12 bases between the two germline ends. The chain's CDR3 is CASSQGGFYEQYF. For the CDR3, the DNA is TGTGCCAGCAGCCAAGGAGGCTTCTACGAGCAGTACTTC.

The V and J genes are TRBV19 and TRBJ2-1, with 12 bases identical to TRBD2. In germline, CDR1 is LNHDA, CDR2 SQIVND (reference sequence). Trimming removed 4 bases from V and 8 bases from J; junction bases left unmatched: 9. The CDR3 has 16 residues. The CDR3 DNA reads TGTGCCAGTAGTAGAGGGACTAGCGGGCTTTCGGATGAGCAGTTCTTC. Protein sequence: CASSRGTSGLSDEQFF.

The chain employs TRBV10-1 and TRBJ2-1; D possibly corresponds to TRBD2 (6 bases). This CDR3 spans 13 amino acids. Germline V gene lookup returns CDR1 WNHNN and CDR2 SYGVQD (reference sequence). Trimming removed 10 bases from V and 11 bases from J, with 21 bases in between. CDR3 in amino acids: CATRDPGLGKQFF. In DNA form, the CDR3 reads TGCGCCACAAGGGACCCGGGACTGGGTAAGCAGTTCTTC.